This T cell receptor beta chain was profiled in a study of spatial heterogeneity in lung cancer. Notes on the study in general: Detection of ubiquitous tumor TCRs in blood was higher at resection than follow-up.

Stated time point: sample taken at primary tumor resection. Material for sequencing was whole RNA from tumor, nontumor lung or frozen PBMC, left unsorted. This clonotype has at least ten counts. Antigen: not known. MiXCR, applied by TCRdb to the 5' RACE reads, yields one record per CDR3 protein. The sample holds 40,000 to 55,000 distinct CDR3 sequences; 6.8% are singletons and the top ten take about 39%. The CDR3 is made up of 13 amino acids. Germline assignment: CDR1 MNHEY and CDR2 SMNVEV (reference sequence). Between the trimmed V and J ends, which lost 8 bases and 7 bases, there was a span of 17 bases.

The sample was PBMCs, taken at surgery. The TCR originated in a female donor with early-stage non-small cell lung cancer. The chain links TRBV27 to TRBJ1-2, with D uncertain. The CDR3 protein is CASARGPVGGYTF. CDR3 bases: TGTGCCAGCGCCCGCGGACCCGTGGGTGGCTACACCTTC.